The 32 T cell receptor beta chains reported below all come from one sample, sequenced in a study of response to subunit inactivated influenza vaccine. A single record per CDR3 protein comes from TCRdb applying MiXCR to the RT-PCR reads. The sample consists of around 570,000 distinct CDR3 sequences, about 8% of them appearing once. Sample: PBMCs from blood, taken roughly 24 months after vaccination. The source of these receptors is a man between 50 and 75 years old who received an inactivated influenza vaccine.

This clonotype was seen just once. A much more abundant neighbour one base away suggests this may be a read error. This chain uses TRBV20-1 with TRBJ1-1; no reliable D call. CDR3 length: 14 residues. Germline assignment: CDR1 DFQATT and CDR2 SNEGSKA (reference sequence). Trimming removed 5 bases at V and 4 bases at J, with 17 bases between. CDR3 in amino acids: CSAEREREGTEAFF. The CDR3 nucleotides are TGCAGTGCTGAGCGCGAGCGGGAAGGCACTGAAGCTTTCTTT.

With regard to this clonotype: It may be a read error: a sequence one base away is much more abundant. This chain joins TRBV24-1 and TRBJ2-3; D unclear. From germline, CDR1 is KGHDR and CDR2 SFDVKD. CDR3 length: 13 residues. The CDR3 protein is CATSDWTGYTQCF. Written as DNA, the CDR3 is TGTGCCACCAGTGATTGGACCGGCTATACGCAGTGTTTT.

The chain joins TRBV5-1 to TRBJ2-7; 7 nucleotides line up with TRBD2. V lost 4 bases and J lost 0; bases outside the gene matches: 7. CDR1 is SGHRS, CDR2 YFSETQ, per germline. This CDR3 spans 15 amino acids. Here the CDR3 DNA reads TGCGCCAGCAGCATAAGGACTAGTGGCTCCTACGAGCAGTACTTC. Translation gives CASSIRTSGSYEQYF.

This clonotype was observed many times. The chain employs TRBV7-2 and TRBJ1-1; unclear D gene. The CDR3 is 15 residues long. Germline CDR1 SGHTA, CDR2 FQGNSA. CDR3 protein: CAIQRMGRTNTEAFF. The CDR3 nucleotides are TGTGCTATCCAGCGCATGGGCAGGACGAACACTGAAGCTTTCTTT.

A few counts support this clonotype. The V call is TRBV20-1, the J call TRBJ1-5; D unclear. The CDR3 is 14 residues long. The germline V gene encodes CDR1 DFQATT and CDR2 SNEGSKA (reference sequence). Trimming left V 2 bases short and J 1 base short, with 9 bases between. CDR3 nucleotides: TGCAGTGCTAGAAAAGGACGGAGCAATCAGCCCCAGCATTTT. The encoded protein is CSARKGRSNQPQHF.

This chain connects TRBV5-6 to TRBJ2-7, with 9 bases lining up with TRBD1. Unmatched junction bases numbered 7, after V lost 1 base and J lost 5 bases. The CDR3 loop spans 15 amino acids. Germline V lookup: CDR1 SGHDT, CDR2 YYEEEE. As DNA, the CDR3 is TGTGCCAGCAGCTTGTTGGGACAGGGTGACAACGAGCAGTACTTC. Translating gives CASSLLGQGDNEQYF.

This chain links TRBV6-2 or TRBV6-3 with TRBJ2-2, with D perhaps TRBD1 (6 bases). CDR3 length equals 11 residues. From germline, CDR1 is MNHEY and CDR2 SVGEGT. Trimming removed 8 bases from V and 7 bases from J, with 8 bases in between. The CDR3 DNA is TGTGCCAGCGGGGGCGTCGGGGAGCTGTTTTTT. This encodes CASGGVGELFF.

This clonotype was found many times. The CDR3 spells CASGTTSGRGVSYEQYF. The CDR3 bases are TGTGCCAGCGGAACAACCTCGGGGCGGGGGGTTTCCTACGAGCAGTACTTC. The chain uses TRBV7-2 and TRBJ2-7; 8 bases agree with TRBD2. V lost 8 bases and J lost 1; bases outside the gene matches: 16. Germline V CDR1 and CDR2: SGHTA, FQGNSA. The CDR3 runs to 17 residues.

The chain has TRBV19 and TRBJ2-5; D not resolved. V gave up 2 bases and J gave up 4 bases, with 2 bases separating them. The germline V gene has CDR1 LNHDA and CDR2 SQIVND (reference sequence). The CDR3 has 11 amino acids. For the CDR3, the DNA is TGTGCCAGTAGTATACTAGAGACCCAGTACTTC. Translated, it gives CASSILETQYF.

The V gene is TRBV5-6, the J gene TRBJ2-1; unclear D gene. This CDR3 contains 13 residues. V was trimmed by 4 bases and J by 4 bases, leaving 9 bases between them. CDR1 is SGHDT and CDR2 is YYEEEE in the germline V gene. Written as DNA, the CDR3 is TGTGCCAGCAGCGCGGACCTTTACAATGAGCAGTTCTTC. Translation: CASSADLYNEQFF.

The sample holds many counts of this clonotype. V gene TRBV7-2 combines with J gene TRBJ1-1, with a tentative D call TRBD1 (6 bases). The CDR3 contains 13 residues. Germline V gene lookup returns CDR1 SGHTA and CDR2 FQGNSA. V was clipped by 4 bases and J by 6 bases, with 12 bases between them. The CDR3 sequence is CASSSTGLPEAFF. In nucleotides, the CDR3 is TGTGCCAGCAGCTCTACAGGGTTACCTGAAGCTTTCTTT.

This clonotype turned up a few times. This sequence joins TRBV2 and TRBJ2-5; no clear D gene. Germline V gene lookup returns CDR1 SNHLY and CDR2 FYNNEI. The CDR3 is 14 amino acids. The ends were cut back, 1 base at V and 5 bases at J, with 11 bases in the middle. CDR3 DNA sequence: TGTGCCAGCAGTGAAGGGGCCTTTACTGAGACCCAGTACTTC. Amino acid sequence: CASSEGAFTETQYF.

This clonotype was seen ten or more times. CDR3 DNA sequence: TGTGCCAGCAGCCCCCGGACAGGGGGCTACAATGAGCAGTTCTTC. Translated, it gives CASSPRTGGYNEQFF. V is TRBV7-9 and J is TRBJ2-1; 10 nucleotides match TRBD1. V shed 5 bases, J shed 3 bases, and the junction held 4 bases outside the gene matches. Germline CDR1 SEHNR, CDR2 FQNEAQ (reference sequence). The CDR3 contains 15 residues. Full variable domain (remainder filled in from reference TRBV7-9 and TRBJ2-1): DTGVSQNPRHKITKRGQNVTFRCDPISEHNRLYWYRQTLGQGPEFLTYFQNEAQLEKSRLLSDRFSAERPKGSFSTLEIQRTEQGDSAMYLCASSPRTGGYNEQFFGPGTRLTVL.

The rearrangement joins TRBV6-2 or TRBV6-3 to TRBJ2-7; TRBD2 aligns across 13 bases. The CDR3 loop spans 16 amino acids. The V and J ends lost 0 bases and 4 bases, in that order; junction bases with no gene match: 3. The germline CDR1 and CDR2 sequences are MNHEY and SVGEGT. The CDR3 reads CASSYSRTSGGYEQYF. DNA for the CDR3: TGTGCCAGCAGTTACTCCCGGACTAGCGGGGGATACGAGCAGTACTTC.

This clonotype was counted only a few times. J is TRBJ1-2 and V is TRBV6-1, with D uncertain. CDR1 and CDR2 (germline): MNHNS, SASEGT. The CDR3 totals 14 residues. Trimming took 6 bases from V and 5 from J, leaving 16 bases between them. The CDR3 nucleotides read TGTGCCAGCAGCCCGACCGCCCGGTTGTATGGCTACACCTTC. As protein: CASSPTARLYGYTF.

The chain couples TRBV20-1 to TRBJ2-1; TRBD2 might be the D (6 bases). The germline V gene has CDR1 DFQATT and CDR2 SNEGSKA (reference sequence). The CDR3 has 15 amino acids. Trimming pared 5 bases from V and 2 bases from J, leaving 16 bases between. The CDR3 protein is CSAGGSGRPYNEQFF. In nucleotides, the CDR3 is TGCAGTGCTGGGGGAAGTGGGAGGCCCTACAATGAGCAGTTCTTC.

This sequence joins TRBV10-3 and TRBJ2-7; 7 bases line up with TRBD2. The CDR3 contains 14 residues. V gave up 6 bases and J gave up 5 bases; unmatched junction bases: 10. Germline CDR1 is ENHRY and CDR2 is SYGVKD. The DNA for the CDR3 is TGTGCCATCAGGCTGCGGGAGAGGCCCGACGAGCAGTACTTC. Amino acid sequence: CAIRLRERPDEQYF.

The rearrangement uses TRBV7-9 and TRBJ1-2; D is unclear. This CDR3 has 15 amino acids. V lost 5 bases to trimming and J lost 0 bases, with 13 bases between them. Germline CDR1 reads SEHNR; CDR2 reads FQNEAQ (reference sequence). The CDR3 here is CASSLPRRTNYGYTF. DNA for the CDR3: TGTGCCAGCAGCCTTCCTCGGAGAACTAACTATGGCTACACCTTC.

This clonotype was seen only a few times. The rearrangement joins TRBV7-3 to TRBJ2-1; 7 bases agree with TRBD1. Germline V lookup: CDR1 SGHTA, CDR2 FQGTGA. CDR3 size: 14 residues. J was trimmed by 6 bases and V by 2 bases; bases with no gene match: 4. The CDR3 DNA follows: TGTGCCAGCAGCTTACAGGGGGATAGCAATGAGCAGTTCTTC. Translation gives CASSLQGDSNEQFF.

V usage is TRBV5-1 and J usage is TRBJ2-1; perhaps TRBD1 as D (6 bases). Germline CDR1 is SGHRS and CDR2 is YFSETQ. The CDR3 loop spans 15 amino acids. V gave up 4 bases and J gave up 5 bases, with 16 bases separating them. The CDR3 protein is CASSRQTGFDNEQFF. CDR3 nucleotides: TGCGCCAGCAGCCGTCAAACAGGGTTCGACAATGAGCAGTTCTTC.

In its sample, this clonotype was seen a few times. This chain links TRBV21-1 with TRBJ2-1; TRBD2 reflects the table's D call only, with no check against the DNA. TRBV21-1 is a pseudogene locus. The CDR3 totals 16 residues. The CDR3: CASSKPGTSGYNEQFF. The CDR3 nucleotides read TGTGCCAGCAGCAAACCCGGGACTAGCGGATACAATGAGCAGTTCTTC.

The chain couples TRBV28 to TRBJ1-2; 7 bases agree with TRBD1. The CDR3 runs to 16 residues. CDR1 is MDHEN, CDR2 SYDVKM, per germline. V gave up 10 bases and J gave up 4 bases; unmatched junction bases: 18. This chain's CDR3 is CATLPSRQGRVYGYTF. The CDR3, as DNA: TGTGCCACCCTACCGTCCCGACAGGGCCGGGTCTATGGCTACACCTTC.

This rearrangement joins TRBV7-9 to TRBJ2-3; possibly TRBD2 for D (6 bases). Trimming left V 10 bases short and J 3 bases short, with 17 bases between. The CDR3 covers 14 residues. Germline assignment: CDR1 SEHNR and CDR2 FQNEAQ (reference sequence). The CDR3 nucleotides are TGTGCCAACCTGGGACTTAGCGCAACAGATACGCAGTATTTT. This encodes CANLGLSATDTQYF.

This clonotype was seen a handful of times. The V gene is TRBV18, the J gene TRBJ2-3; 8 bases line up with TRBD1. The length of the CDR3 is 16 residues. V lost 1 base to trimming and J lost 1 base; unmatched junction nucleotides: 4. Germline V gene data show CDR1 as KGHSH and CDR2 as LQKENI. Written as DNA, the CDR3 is TGTGCCAGCTCACCACTCCAGGGGGCTCGCACAGATACGCAGTATTTT. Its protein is CASSPLQGARTDTQYF.

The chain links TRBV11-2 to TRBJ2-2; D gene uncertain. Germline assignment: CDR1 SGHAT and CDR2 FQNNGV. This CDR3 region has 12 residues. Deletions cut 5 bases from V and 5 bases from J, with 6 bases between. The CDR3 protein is CASSLMTGELFF. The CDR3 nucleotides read TGTGCCAGCAGCCTAATGACCGGGGAGCTGTTTTTT.

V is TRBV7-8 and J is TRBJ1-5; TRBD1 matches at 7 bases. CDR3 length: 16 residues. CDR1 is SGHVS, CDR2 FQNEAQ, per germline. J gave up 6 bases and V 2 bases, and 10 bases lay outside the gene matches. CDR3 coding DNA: TGTGCCAGCAGCTTATCGGCAGGGGGTACGAGTCAGCCCCAGCATTTT. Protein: CASSLSAGGTSQPQHF.

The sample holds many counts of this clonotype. The CDR3 region has the DNA TGTGCCAGCCAGCGGGAGCCTCCCTACGAGCAGTACTTC. It codes for CASQREPPYEQYF. This rearrangement joins TRBV7-2 to TRBJ2-7; 8 positions agree with TRBD2. Looked up from germline, CDR1 is SGHTA and CDR2 is FQGNSA. Unmatched junction bases numbered 5, after V lost 8 bases and J lost 2 bases. The CDR3 has 13 residues.

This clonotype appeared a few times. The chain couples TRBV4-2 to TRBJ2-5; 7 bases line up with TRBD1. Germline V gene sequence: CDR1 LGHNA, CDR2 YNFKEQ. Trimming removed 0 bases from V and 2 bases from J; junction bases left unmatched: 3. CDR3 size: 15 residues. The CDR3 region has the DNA TGTGCCAGCAGCCAAGATTACAGGGGACAAGAGACCCAGTACTTC. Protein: CASSQDYRGQETQYF.

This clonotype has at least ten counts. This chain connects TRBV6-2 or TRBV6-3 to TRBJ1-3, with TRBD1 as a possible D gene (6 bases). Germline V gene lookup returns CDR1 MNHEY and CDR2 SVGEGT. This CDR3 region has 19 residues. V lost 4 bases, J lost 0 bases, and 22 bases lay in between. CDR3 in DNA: TGTGCCAGCAGTTCCTTCACAACATGGGACACCTACTCTGGAAACACCATATATTTT. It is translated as CASSSFTTWDTYSGNTIYF.

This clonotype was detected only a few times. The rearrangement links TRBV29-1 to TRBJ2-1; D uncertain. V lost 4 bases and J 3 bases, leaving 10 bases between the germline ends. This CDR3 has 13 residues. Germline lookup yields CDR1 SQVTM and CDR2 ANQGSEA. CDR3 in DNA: TGCAGCGTTGGGGAACTAAGCTACAATGAGCAGTTCTTC. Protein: CSVGELSYNEQFF.

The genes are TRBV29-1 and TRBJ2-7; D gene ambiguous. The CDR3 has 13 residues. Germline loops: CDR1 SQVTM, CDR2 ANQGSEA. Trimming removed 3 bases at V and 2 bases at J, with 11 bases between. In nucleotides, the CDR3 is TGCAGCGTTGATATTGGTCATACCTACGAGCAGTACTTC. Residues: CSVDIGHTYEQYF.

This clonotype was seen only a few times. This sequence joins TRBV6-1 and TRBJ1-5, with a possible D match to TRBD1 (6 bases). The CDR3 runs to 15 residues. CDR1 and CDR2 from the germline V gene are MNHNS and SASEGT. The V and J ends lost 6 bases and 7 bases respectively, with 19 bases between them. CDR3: CASRPTGSGWQPQHF. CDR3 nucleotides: TGTGCCAGCAGGCCTACAGGGTCGGGTTGGCAGCCCCAGCATTTT.